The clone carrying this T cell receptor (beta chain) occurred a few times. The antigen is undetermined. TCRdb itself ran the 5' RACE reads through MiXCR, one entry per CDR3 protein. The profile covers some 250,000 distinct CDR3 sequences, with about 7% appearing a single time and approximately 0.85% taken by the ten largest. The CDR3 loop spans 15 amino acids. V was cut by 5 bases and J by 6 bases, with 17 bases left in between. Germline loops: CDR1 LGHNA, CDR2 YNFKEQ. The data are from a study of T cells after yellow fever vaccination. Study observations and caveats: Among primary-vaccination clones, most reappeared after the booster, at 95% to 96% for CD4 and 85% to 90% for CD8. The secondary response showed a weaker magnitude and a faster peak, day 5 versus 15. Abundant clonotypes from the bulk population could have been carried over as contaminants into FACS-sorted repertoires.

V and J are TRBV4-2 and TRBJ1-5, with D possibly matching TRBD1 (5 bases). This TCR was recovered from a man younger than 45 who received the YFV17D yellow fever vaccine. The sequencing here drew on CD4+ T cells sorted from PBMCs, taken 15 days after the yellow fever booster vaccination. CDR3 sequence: CASSNVGARGQPQHF. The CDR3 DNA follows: TGTGCCAGCAGCAACGTAGGGGCGCGGGGTCAGCCCCAGCATTTT.